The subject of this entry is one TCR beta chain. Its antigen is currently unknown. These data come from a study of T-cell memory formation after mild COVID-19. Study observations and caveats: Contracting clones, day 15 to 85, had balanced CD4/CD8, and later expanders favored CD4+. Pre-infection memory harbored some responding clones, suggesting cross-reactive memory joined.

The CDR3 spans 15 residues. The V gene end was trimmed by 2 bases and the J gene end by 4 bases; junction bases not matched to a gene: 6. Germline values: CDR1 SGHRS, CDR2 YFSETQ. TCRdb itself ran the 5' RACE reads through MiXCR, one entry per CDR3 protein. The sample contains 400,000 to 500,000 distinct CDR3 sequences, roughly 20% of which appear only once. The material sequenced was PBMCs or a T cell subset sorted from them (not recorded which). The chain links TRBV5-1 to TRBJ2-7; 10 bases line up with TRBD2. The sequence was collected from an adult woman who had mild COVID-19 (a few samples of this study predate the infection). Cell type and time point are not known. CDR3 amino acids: CASSFASGSNYEQYF. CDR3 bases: TGCGCCAGCAGCTTTGCTAGCGGGAGTAATTACGAGCAGTACTTC.